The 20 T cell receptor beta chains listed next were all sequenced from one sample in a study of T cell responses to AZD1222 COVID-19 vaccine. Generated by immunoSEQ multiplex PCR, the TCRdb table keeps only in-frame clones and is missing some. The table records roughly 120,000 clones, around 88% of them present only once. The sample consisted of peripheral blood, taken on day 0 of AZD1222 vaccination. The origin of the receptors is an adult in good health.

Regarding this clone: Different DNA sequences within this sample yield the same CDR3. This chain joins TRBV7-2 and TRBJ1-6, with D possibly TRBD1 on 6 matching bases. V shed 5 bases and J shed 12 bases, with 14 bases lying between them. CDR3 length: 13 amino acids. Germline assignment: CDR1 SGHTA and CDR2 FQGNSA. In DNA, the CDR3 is TGTGCCAGCAGCCAAATGAAGGGACAACCCCTCCACTTT. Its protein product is CASSQMKGQPLHF.

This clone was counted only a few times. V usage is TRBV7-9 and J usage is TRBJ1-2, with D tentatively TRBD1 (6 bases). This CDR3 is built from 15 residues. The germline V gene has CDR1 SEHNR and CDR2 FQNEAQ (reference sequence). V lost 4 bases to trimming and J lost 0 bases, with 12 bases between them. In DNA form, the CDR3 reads TGTGCCAGCAGCTCATCCGGGACAACTAACTATGGCTACACCTTC. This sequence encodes CASSSSGTTNYGYTF.

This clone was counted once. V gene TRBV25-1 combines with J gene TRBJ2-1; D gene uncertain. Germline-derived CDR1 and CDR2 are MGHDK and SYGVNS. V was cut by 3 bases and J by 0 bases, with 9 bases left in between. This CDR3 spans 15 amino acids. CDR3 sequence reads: CASSDNTDSYNEQFF. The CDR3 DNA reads TGTGCCAGCAGTGATAACACCGACTCCTACAATGAGCAGTTCTTC.

CDR3 bases: TGTGCCAGCAGTAGACAGGGGATCGACTATGGCTACACCTTC. Its protein product is CASSRQGIDYGYTF. The chain is built from TRBV6-5 and TRBJ1-2; 8 nucleotides agree with TRBD1. This CDR3 has 14 amino acids. V lost 5 bases and J lost 3; bases outside the gene matches: 5. Per the germline V gene, CDR1 is MNHEY and CDR2 is SVGAGI.

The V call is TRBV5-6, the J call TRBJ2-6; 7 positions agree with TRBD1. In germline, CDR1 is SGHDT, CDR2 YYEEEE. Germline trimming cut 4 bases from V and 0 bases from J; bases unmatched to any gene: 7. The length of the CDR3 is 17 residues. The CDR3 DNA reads TGTGCCAGCAGCCCGGGGACAGACAACTCTGGGGCCAACGTCCTGACTTTC. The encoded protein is CASSPGTDNSGANVLTF.

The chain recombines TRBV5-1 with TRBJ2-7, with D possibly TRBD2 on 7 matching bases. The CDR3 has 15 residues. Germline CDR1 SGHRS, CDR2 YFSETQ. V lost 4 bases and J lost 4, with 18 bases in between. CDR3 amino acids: CASSLVGGAEYEQYF. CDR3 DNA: TGCGCCAGCAGCCTCGTGGGGGGGGCGGAGTACGAGCAGTACTTC.

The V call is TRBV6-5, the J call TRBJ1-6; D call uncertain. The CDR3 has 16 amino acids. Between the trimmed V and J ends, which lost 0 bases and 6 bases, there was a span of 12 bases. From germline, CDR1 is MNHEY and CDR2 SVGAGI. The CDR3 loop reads CASSYSVWQVNSPLHF. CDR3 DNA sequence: TGTGCCAGCAGTTACTCGGTGTGGCAAGTTAATTCACCCCTCCACTTT.

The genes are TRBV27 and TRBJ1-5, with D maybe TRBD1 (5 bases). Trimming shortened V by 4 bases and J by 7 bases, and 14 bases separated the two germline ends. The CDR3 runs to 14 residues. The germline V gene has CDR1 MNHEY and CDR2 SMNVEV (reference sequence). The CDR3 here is CASSSQAQDQPQHF. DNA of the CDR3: TGTGCCAGCAGTTCACAGGCACAAGACCAGCCCCAGCATTTT.

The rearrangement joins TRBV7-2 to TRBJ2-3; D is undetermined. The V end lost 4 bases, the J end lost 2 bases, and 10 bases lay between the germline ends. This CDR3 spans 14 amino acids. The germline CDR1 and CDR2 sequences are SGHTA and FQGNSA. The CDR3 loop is CASSSPTNTDTQYF. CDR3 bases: TGTGCCAGCAGCTCACCTACAAACACAGATACGCAGTATTTT.

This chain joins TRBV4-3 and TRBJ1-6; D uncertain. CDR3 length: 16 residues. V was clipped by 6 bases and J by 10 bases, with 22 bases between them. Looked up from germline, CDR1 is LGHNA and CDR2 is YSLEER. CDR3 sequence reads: CASSQQSPGFNSPLHF. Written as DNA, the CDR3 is TGCGCCAGCAGTCAACAAAGTCCGGGGTTTAACTCACCCCTCCACTTT.

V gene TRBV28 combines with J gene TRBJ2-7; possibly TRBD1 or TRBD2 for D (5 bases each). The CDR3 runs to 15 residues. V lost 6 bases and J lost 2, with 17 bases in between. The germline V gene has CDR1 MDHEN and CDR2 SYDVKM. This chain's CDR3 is CASSTPGTPPYEQYF. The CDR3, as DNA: TGTGCCAGCAGCACCCCCGGGACCCCTCCCTACGAGCAGTACTTC.

The CDR3 nucleotides read TGTGCCAGCAGCCCCGGAACTAGCAATCAGCCCCAGCATTTT. This translates into CASSPGTSNQPQHF. This chain connects TRBV5-5 to TRBJ1-5, with no clear D. The germline V and J ends were trimmed by 4 bases and 0 bases, with 8 bases remaining between them. Germline-derived CDR1 and CDR2 are SGHKS and YYEKEE (reference sequence). The CDR3 sequence is 14 residues long.

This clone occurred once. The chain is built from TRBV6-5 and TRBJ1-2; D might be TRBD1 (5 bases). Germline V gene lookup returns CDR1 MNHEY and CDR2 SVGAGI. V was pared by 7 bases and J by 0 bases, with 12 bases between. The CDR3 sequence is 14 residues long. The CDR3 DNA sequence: TGTGCCAGCACCTGGGACCGAGCTAACTATGGCTACACCTTC. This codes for CASTWDRANYGYTF.

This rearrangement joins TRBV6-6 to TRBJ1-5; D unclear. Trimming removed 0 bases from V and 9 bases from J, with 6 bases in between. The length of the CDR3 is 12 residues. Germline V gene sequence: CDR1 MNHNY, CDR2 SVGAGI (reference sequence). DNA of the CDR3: TGTGCCAGCAGTTACTCTATTCTGCCCCAGCATTTT. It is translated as CASSYSILPQHF.

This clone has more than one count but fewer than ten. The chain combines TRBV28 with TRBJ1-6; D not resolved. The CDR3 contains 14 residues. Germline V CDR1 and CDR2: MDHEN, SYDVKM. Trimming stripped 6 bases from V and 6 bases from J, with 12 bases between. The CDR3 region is CASRIGETNSPLHF. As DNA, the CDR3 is TGTGCCAGCAGAATAGGAGAAACTAATTCACCCCTCCACTTT.

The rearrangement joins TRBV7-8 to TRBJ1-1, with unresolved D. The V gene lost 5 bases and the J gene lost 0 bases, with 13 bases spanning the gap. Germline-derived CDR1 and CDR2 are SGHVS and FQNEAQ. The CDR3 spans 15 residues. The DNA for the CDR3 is TGTGCCAGCAGCGAAATCAAAGCATTGAACACTGAAGCTTTCTTT. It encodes CASSEIKALNTEAFF.

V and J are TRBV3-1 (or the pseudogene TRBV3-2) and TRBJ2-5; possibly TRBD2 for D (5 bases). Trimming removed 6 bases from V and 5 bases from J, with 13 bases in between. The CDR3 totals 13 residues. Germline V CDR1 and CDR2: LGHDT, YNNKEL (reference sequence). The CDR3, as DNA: TGTGCCAGCAGTTCACGAGGGCGTGAGACCCAGTACTTC. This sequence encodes CASSSRGRETQYF.

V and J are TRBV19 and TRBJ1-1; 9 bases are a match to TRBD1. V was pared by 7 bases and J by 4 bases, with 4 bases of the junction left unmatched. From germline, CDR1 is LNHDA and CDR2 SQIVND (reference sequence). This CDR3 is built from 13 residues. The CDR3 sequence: CASIRTGATEAFF. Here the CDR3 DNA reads TGTGCCAGTATCCGGACAGGGGCCACTGAAGCTTTCTTT.

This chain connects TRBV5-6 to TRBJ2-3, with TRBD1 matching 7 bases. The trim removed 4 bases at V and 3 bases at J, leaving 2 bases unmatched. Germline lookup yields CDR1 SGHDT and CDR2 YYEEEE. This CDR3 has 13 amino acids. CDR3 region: CASSPQGTDTQYF. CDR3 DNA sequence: TGTGCCAGCAGCCCACAGGGGACAGATACGCAGTATTTT.

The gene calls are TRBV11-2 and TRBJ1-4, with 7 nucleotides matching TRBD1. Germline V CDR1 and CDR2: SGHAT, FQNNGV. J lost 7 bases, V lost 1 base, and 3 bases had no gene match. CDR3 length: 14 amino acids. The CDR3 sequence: CASSLGQGSEKLFF. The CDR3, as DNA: TGTGCCAGCAGCTTAGGACAGGGCAGTGAAAAACTGTTTTTT. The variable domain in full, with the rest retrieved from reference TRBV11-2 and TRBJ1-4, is EAGVAQSPRYKIIEKRQSVAFWCNPISGHATLYWYQQILGQGPKLLIQFQNNGVVDDSQLPKDRFSAERLKGVDSTLKIQPAKLEDSAVYLCASSLGQGSEKLFFGSGTQLSVL.